This TCR beta chain was identified in a study of T cell changes during pregnancy in multiple sclerosis. CDR3 length: 14 residues. V dropped 1 base and J dropped 10 bases, with 14 bases sitting between them. CDR1 is LGHNA, CDR2 YSLEER, per germline. Only in-frame clones appear in the TCRdb table, and some are missing; sequencing was by immunoSEQ multiplex PCR. The sample includes 55,000 to 70,000 clones, around 91% of them seen just once. The source of this sequence is a female donor with multiple sclerosis, enrolled in a pregnancy study. The material was peripheral blood, obtained after pregnancy. V gene TRBV4-3 combines with J gene TRBJ2-1, with TRBD1 as a possible D gene (6 bases). CDR3 sequence: CASSQGLKGGEQFF. The CDR3 DNA reads TGCGCCAGCAGCCAAGGTTTGAAAGGGGGAGAGCAGTTCTTC.